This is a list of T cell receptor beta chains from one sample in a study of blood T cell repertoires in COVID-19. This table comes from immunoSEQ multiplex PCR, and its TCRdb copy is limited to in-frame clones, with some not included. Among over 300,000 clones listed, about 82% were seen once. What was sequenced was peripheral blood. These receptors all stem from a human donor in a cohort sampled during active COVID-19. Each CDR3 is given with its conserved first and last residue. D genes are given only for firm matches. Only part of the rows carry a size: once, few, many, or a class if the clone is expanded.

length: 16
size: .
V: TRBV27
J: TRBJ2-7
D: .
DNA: TGTGCCAGCAGTGCGAGCCCCCCCCCAGGGTCCTACGAGCAGTACTTC
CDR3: CASSASPPPGSYEQYF

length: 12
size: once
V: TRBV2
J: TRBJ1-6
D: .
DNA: TGTGCCAGCAGGGGGGGTGGTTCACCCCTCCACTTT
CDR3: CASRGGGSPLHF

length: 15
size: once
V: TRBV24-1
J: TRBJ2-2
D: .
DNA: TGTGCCACCGAAGGAGGTGATGAACTCACCGGGGAGCTGTTTTTT
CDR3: CATEGGDELTGELFF

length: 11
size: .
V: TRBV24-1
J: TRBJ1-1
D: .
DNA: TGTGCCACCAGTGGTCAGGGTGAAGCTTTCTTT
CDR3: CATSGQGEAFF

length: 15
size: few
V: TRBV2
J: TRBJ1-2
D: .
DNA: TGTGCCAGCGTCCCCGAGGGTAGAGTCGACTATGGCTACACCTTC
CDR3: CASVPEGRVDYGYTF

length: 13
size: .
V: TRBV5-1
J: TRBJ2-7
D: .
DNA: TGCGCCAGCAGCTCCCAGGGTCCCTACGAGCAGTACTTC
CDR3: CASSSQGPYEQYF

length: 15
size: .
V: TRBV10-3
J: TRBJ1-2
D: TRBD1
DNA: TGTGCCATCAGTGAAGGAGGAGGACAGGGGGATGGCTACACCTTC
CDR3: CAISEGGGQGDGYTF

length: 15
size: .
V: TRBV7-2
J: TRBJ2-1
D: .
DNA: TGTGCCAGCAGTTCGCGTGGGGGGTACAATGATGGGCAGTTCTTC
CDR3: CASSSRGGYNDGQFF

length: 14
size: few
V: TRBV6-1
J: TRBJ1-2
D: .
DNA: TGTGCCAGCAGTGAACAGGATACTAACTATGGCTACACCTTC
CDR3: CASSEQDTNYGYTF

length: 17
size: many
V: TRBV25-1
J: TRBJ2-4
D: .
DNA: TGTGCCAGCAGTGAAGTATCGGAGGCTCTAGCCAAAAACATTCAGTACTTC
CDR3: CASSEVSEALAKNIQYF

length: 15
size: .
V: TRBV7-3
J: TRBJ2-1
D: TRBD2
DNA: TGTGCCAGCAGCCCTCAGCGGGGGGAGGGCAATGAGCAGTTCTTC
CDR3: CASSPQRGEGNEQFF

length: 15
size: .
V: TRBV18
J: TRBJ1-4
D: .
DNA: TGTGCCAGCTCACCTGACAGGAACGCGCGGGAAAAACTGTTTTTT
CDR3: CASSPDRNAREKLFF

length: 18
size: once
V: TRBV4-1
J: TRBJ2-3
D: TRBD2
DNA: TGCGCCAGCAGCCAAGAGCCACCTAGCGGGGGGGGGACAGATACGCAGTATTTT
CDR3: CASSQEPPSGGGTDTQYF

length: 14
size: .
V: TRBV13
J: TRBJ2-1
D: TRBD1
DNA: TGTGCCAGCAGCTGGACAGGGGAAGGCAATGAGCAGTTCTTC
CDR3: CASSWTGEGNEQFF

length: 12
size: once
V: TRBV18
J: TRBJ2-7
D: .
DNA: TGTGCCAGCTCACCCTCCTCCGACGAGCAGTACTTC
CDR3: CASSPSSDEQYF

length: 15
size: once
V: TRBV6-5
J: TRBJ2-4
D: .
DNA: TGTGCCAGCAGTTCTTTATTCGTCCCGGAAAACATTCAGTACTTC
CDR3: CASSSLFVPENIQYF